A single sample is the source of the 27 T cell receptor beta chains below, sequenced in a study of OX40 agonist ivuxolimab in advanced cancers. The data were produced by immunoSEQ multiplex PCR, yet TCRdb's version contains in-frame clones alone and is incomplete. The table records roughly 60,000 clones, about 89% of them present only once. The source was CD4+ or CD8+ T cells sorted from blood, collected in a trial of the OX40 agonist ivuxolimab. Source of these receptors: an adult with an advanced solid tumor such as melanoma, head and neck, liver or kidney cancer.

The chain employs TRBV10-3 and TRBJ1-1, with D tentatively TRBD1 (5 bases). The CDR3 is 14 residues long. V shed 2 bases and J shed 2 bases, with 9 bases lying between them. Germline V gene sequence: CDR1 ENHRY, CDR2 SYGVKD. CDR3 protein: CAISEAGRNTEAFF. The CDR3 nucleotides are TGTGCCATCAGTGAGGCGGGGCGAAACACTGAAGCTTTCTTT.

The chain uses TRBV12-5 and TRBJ2-1; perhaps D is TRBD1 or TRBD2 (5 bases each). Trimming stripped 1 base from V and 5 bases from J, with 12 bases between. Germline CDR1 reads LGHNT; CDR2 reads FRNRAP. The CDR3 has 15 residues. Written as DNA, the CDR3 is TGTGCTAGTGGTTTGGGTCGGGGCTTTGACAATGAGCAGTTCTTC. As protein: CASGLGRGFDNEQFF.

As DNA, the CDR3 is TGTGCCAGCAGCCTCATGTACGAGCAGTACTTC. The encoded protein is CASSLMYEQYF. The rearrangement joins TRBV7-9 to TRBJ2-7; D is ambiguous. The germline V and J ends were trimmed by 5 bases and 4 bases, with 6 bases remaining between them. Germline CDR1 SEHNR, CDR2 FQNEAQ (reference sequence). The CDR3 covers 11 residues.

The chain recombines TRBV7-9 with TRBJ2-5; D gene unclear. Germline CDR1 reads SEHNR; CDR2 reads FQNEAQ (reference sequence). V was pared by 1 base and J by 5 bases, with 14 bases between. This CDR3 region has 15 residues. The CDR3 loop reads CASSLVVAMGETQYF. CDR3 nucleotides: TGTGCCAGCAGCTTAGTTGTAGCAATGGGGGAGACCCAGTACTTC.

The rearrangement joins TRBV6-5 to TRBJ1-2, with 10 positions matching TRBD1. Trimming cost V 5 bases and J 5 bases; bases outside gene matches: 8. The CDR3 totals 15 residues. Germline V gene sequence: CDR1 MNHEY, CDR2 SVGAGI. CDR3 nucleotide sequence: TGTGCCAGCAGTACGACTTCGGGACAGGGGTATGGCTACACCTTC. Translating it yields CASSTTSGQGYGYTF.

This chain connects TRBV6-1 to TRBJ2-1, with TRBD2 identical over 10 bases. The CDR3 runs 15 residues. Per the germline V gene, CDR1 is MNHNS and CDR2 is SASEGT. The trim removed 2 bases at V and 4 bases at J, leaving 2 bases unmatched. The CDR3, as DNA: TGTGCCAGCAGTGAATCTAGCGGGGGTTACAATGAGCAGTTCTTC. It codes for CASSESSGGYNEQFF.

The rearrangement uses TRBV29-1 and TRBJ2-7; D is uncertain. The germline V gene has CDR1 SQVTM and CDR2 ANQGSEA. V gave up 6 bases and J gave up 6 bases, with 18 bases separating them. This CDR3 region has 13 residues. CDR3 sequence reads: CSVGVGMGREQYF. CDR3 in DNA: TGCAGCGTGGGCGTGGGAATGGGTCGCGAGCAGTACTTC.

The V gene is TRBV28, the J gene TRBJ2-7, with TRBD1 matching 7 bases. CDR1 is MDHEN, CDR2 SYDVKM, per germline. The CDR3 spans 16 residues. The junction had 9 bases not matched to a gene; V was cut back by 4 bases and J by 0 bases. The CDR3 is CASSSETGPRSYEQYF. The CDR3 region has the DNA TGTGCCAGCAGTTCCGAGACAGGGCCACGCTCCTACGAGCAGTACTTC.

The rearrangement uses TRBV19 and TRBJ1-2; weak D call: TRBD1 (5 bases). Germline CDR1 LNHDA, CDR2 SQIVND (reference sequence). The V end lost 3 bases, the J end lost 2 bases, and 13 bases lay between the germline ends. The CDR3 extends over 15 amino acids. CDR3 loop: CASSIRRGNNYGYTF. CDR3 in DNA: TGTGCCAGTAGTATTAGAAGGGGCAACAACTATGGCTACACCTTC.

The chain employs TRBV30 and TRBJ1-6; 7 bases align to TRBD1. In germline, CDR1 is GTSNPN, CDR2 SVGIG (reference sequence). V lost 0 bases to trimming and J lost 5 bases; unmatched junction nucleotides: 7. The CDR3 length is 16 residues. The CDR3 is CAWSVGSGTDNSPLHF. CDR3 bases: TGTGCCTGGAGTGTAGGGTCGGGGACAGATAATTCACCCCTCCACTTT. Full variable domain (rest looked up from reference TRBV30 and TRBJ1-6): SQTIHQWPATLVQPVGSPLSLECTVEGTSNPNLYWYRQAAGRGLQLLFYSVGIGQISSEVPQNLSASRPQDRQFILSSKKLLLSDSGFYLCAWSVGSGTDNSPLHFGNGTRLTVT.

CDR3 sequence (DNA): TGTGCCAGCACCACCGTAAACACCGGGGAGCTGTTTTTT. Translation: CASTTVNTGELFF. V usage is TRBV28 and J usage is TRBJ2-2; no firm D call. The V and J ends lost 7 bases and 2 bases respectively, with 8 bases between them. Germline V gene data show CDR1 as MDHEN and CDR2 as SYDVKM. There are 13 residues in the CDR3.

The chain's CDR3 is CASTLTWETGYTF. The DNA for the CDR3 is TGTGCCAGTACCCTAACGTGGGAAACGGGCTACACCTTC. The chain couples TRBV16 to TRBJ1-2; D unclear. Trimming stripped 9 bases from V and 8 bases from J, with 19 bases between. The CDR3 contains 13 residues. Germline assignment: CDR1 KGHSY and CDR2 FQNENV. The complete variable domain, with remaining parts taken from reference TRBV16 and TRBJ1-2, reads GEEVAQTPKHLVRGEGQKAKLYCAPIKGHSYVFWYQQVLKNEFKFLISFQNENVFDETGMPKERFSAKCLPNSPCSLEIQATKLEDSAVYFCASTLTWETGYTFGSGTRLTVV.

V and J are TRBV9 and TRBJ2-6, with no clear D. The CDR3 runs 15 residues. In germline, CDR1 is SGDLS, CDR2 YYNGEE. V lost 3 bases, J lost 0 bases, and 7 bases lay in between. The CDR3 reads CASSAGDSGANVLTF. The CDR3 DNA reads TGTGCCAGCAGCGCAGGAGACTCTGGGGCCAACGTCCTGACTTTC.

The chain links TRBV6-6 to TRBJ1-3; D remains unclear. Germline V gene sequence: CDR1 MNHNY, CDR2 SVGAGI (reference sequence). The V and J ends lost 5 bases and 0 bases respectively, with 8 bases between them. The CDR3 sequence is 14 residues long. The CDR3, as DNA: TGTGCCAGCAGTACCACCTCCTCTGGAAACACCATATATTTT. It is translated as CASSTTSSGNTIYF.

The gene calls are TRBV2 and TRBJ2-5; D remains unclear. CDR1 and CDR2 (germline): SNHLY, FYNNEI. Trimming took off 7 bases at V and 2 bases at J, with 17 bases between the two ends. The CDR3 contains 15 residues. In DNA form, the CDR3 reads TGTGCCAGCATAGGATCCGGGCCTTCGCAAGAGACCCAGTACTTC. This encodes CASIGSGPSQETQYF.

In this sample, this clone turned up once. The chain combines TRBV28 with TRBJ1-4, with no clear D. The CDR3 spans 16 residues. V was clipped by 4 bases and J by 2 bases, with 14 bases between them. From germline, CDR1 is MDHEN and CDR2 SYDVKM. CDR3 nucleotides: TGTGCCAGCAGTTGGAGAAGCGGCGCGACTAATGAAAAACTGTTTTTT. Amino acids: CASSWRSGATNEKLFF. Full variable domain (remainder filled in from reference TRBV28 and TRBJ1-4): DVKVTQSSRYLVKRTGEKVFLECVQDMDHENMFWYRQDPGLGLRLIYFSYDVKMKEKGDIPEGYSVSREKKERFSLILESASTNQTSMYLCASSWRSGATNEKLFFGSGTQLSVL.

On this clone itself: Within the sample, other DNA sequences also encode this same CDR3. This chain links TRBV7-2 with TRBJ2-3, with TRBD2 matching 13 bases. Germline-derived CDR1 and CDR2 are SGHTA and FQGNSA. The CDR3 contains 16 residues. The J segment lost 4 bases and the V segment lost 6 bases, leaving 7 bases of the junction unmatched. The chain's CDR3 is CASSWTSGSLSDTQYF. As DNA, the CDR3 is TGTGCCAGCAGTTGGACTAGCGGGAGTCTGTCAGATACGCAGTATTTT.

The chain carries TRBV18 and TRBJ2-3; D perhaps matches TRBD2 (5 bases). The V end was cut by 3 bases, the J end by 1 base, with 8 bases between. The CDR3 has 14 amino acids. The germline V gene has CDR1 KGHSH and CDR2 LQKENI. The CDR3 nucleotides are TGTGCCAGCTCACCCCTAGCTGGCACAGATACGCAGTATTTT. It is translated as CASSPLAGTDTQYF.

This chain uses TRBV9 with TRBJ1-1, with a weak D call TRBD1 (5 bases). V gave up 4 bases and J gave up 1 base, with 14 bases separating them. Per germline, CDR1 SGDLS and CDR2 YYNGEE. CDR3 length: 15 amino acids. CDR3 in amino acids: CASSPTAGENTEAFF. The CDR3 nucleotides are TGTGCCAGCAGCCCAACGGCGGGGGAGAACACTGAAGCTTTCTTT.

The chain has TRBV27 and TRBJ2-1; D gene uncertain. The CDR3 covers 15 residues. Germline V gene sequence: CDR1 MNHEY, CDR2 SMNVEV (reference sequence). The V gene lost 0 bases and the J gene lost 6 bases, with 12 bases spanning the gap. This chain's CDR3 is CASSLSVGPLNEQFF. CDR3 DNA: TGTGCCAGCAGTTTATCAGTGGGTCCCCTCAATGAGCAGTTCTTC.

This clone appeared a few times. CDR3 nucleotide sequence: TGTGCCTGGACCTTATCAGGGGTCAATCAGCCCCAGCATTTT. It yields the protein CAWTLSGVNQPQHF. The J gene is TRBJ1-5, the V gene TRBV30, with D possibly TRBD1 on 6 matching bases. Trimming left V 4 bases short and J 3 bases short, with 13 bases between. Germline V gene sequence: CDR1 GTSNPN, CDR2 SVGIG (reference sequence). This CDR3 spans 14 amino acids.

The count of this clone is one. This sequence joins TRBV28 and TRBJ1-3; D is undetermined. Germline CDR1 reads MDHEN; CDR2 reads SYDVKM. V was clipped by 2 bases and J by 0 bases, with 8 bases between them. This CDR3 comprises 15 residues. CDR3 bases: TGTGCCAGCAGTTTACAGGAACGCTCTGGAAACACCATATATTTT. It translates to CASSLQERSGNTIYF.

The chain has TRBV12-5 and TRBJ1-5; no clear D gene. V lost 7 bases and J lost 2, with 12 bases in between. Germline CDR1 is LGHNT and CDR2 is FRNRAP. The CDR3 is 14 residues long. The CDR3 region is CASAMYGGNQPQHF. In DNA, the CDR3 is TGTGCTAGTGCCATGTATGGGGGCAATCAGCCCCAGCATTTT.

This chain joins TRBV10-3 and TRBJ1-2, with a tentative D call TRBD1 (6 bases). Trimming pared 4 bases from V and 4 bases from J, leaving 16 bases between. CDR3 length: 15 amino acids. CDR1 is ENHRY and CDR2 is SYGVKD in the germline V gene. The CDR3 spells CAISAQRTVIYGYTF. The CDR3 nucleotides read TGTGCCATCAGTGCCCAAAGGACAGTCATCTATGGCTACACCTTC.

The CDR3 nucleotides are TGTGCCAGCAGCTTAGTGCCTGAAGATTCACCCCTCCACTTT. Residues: CASSLVPEDSPLHF. The chain employs TRBV7-2 and TRBJ1-6, with D unclear. In germline, CDR1 is SGHTA, CDR2 FQGNSA. This CDR3 spans 14 amino acids. V was pared by 1 base and J by 8 bases, with 9 bases between.

The chain joins TRBV18 to TRBJ2-7; tentatively, D is TRBD1 (5 bases). Trimming shortened V by 2 bases and J by 3 bases, and 14 bases separated the two germline ends. CDR1 and CDR2 (germline): KGHSH, LQKENI. The CDR3 consists of 15 residues. CDR3 sequence reads: CASSPKAGQYYEQYF. The CDR3 DNA follows: TGTGCCAGCTCACCAAAGGCAGGGCAGTACTACGAGCAGTACTTC.

This sequence joins TRBV6-6 and TRBJ2-3; D gene uncertain. The germline gives CDR1 MNHNY, CDR2 SVGAGI (reference sequence). The length of the CDR3 is 14 residues. V was shortened by 2 bases and J by 10 bases, with 16 bases between the two germline ends. CDR3 in amino acids: CASSYGSGPVAQYF. The CDR3 nucleotides read TGTGCCAGCAGTTACGGCAGTGGTCCAGTGGCGCAGTATTTT.